This T cell receptor (beta chain) emerged from a study of T cells after yellow fever vaccination. Turning to the study itself: For low cell numbers, libraries were made with SMART-Seq v4 Ultra Low Input.

Conversion of TCR transcripts into cDNA relied on 5'RACE template switching, which added a universal primer site and UMIs. TCRdb re-derived calls from the 5' RACE reads in MiXCR, one entry per CDR3 protein. The sample lists approximately 510,000 distinct CDR3 sequences; around a fifth were seen once. V lost 4 bases to trimming and J lost 4 bases, with 11 bases between them. CDR3 size: 13 residues. Germline V CDR1 and CDR2: SGHRS, YFSETQ. In this sample, this clonotype turned up a few times. V and J are TRBV5-1 and TRBJ2-5; tentatively, D is TRBD2 (5 bases). This specimen was PBMCs, taken roughly 20 days after the first yellow fever vaccination. This TCR derives from a man aged 18 to 30 who received the YFV17D yellow fever vaccine. CDR3 nucleotides: TGCGCCAGCAGCGATAGCGTCGGAGAGACCCAGTACTTC. This translates into CASSDSVGETQYF.